These 8 T cell receptor beta chains share one sample of origin, sequenced in a study of neurological immune-mediated disorders. TCRdb re-derived calls from the 5' RACE reads in MiXCR, one entry per CDR3 protein. The sample has around 35,000 distinct CDR3 sequences, around 1.5% seen once; the top ten hold around 8.8%. The material sequenced was PBMCs. These receptors were obtained from a woman aged 30 to 39 with multiple sclerosis.

In its sample, this clonotype was seen a few times. The V and J genes are TRBV11-2 and TRBJ2-3, with 8 positions matching TRBD1. The CDR3 is 15 residues long. Germline CDR1 is SGHAT and CDR2 is FQNNGV. The V and J ends lost 3 bases and 2 bases, in that order; junction bases with no gene match: 4. CDR3 protein: CASSFDRGHTDTQYF. Here the CDR3 DNA reads TGTGCCAGCAGCTTTGACAGGGGCCACACAGATACGCAGTATTTT. The full variable domain, rest sourced from reference TRBV11-2 and TRBJ2-3, is EAGVAQSPRYKIIEKRQSVAFWCNPISGHATLYWYQQILGQGPKLLIQFQNNGVVDDSQLPKDRFSAERLKGVDSTLKIQPAKLEDSAVYLCASSFDRGHTDTQYFGPGTRLTVL.

This clonotype was detected many times. The CDR3 DNA follows: TGTGCCAGCAGTTTACGGACTAGCGGGGGGATAGATACGCAGTATTTT. This gives the protein CASSLRTSGGIDTQYF. J is TRBJ2-3 and V is TRBV27, with TRBD2 matching 14 bases. Germline V gene lookup returns CDR1 MNHEY and CDR2 SMNVEV (reference sequence). This CDR3 comprises 16 residues. Trimming cost V 2 bases and J 5 bases; bases outside gene matches: 3.

This clonotype was observed at least ten times. The chain employs TRBV12-3 or TRBV12-4 and TRBJ1-5, with unresolved D. The V end was cut by 3 bases, the J end by 2 bases, with 8 bases between. The CDR3 runs 14 residues. The CDR3 spells CASSFKTGNQPQHF. For the CDR3, the DNA is TGTGCCAGCAGTTTCAAGACGGGCAATCAGCCCCAGCATTTT.

This clonotype occurred many times. This sequence joins TRBV5-1 and TRBJ2-5; TRBD2 aligns across 12 bases. The germline V gene encodes CDR1 SGHRS and CDR2 YFSETQ. J lost 5 bases, V lost 3 bases, and 5 bases had no gene match. The CDR3 totals 15 residues. The CDR3 nucleotides read TGCGCCAGCAGCTGGAGGACTAGCGGGGTGGAGACCCAGTACTTC. This encodes CASSWRTSGVETQYF.

Ten or more counts support this clonotype. The gene calls are TRBV20-1 and TRBJ2-1, with D uncertain. With 2 bases removed from V and 6 bases from J, the gap between germline ends came to 17 bases. The CDR3 consists of 15 residues. Per the germline V gene, CDR1 is DFQATT and CDR2 is SNEGSKA (reference sequence). CDR3 protein: CSARQANRALNEQFF. The CDR3 nucleotides read TGCAGTGCTAGACAAGCTAACCGGGCCCTCAATGAGCAGTTCTTC.

The table lists this clonotype with many counts. This chain links TRBV6-2 or TRBV6-3 with TRBJ2-2; 7 bases fit TRBD2. V gave up 7 bases and J gave up 5 bases; unmatched junction bases: 7. Germline loops: CDR1 MNHEY, CDR2 SVGEGT. CDR3 length: 14 residues. In DNA, the CDR3 is TGTGCCAGCACAGACCCGGGGGGAACCGGGGAGCTGTTTTTT. Protein product: CASTDPGGTGELFF.

This clonotype was detected many times. The chain joins TRBV6-2 or TRBV6-3 to TRBJ1-3; D is undetermined. V lost 8 bases and J 4 bases, leaving 9 bases between the germline ends. Per germline, CDR1 MNHEY and CDR2 SVGEGT. CDR3 length: 12 amino acids. This CDR3 reads CASATIGNTIYF. The DNA for the CDR3 is TGTGCCAGCGCGACGATCGGAAACACCATATATTTT.

The table lists this clonotype with many counts. The CDR3 DNA sequence: TGCGCCAGCAGCTTGGACAGGGGAGTTAATGAGCAGTTCTTC. This translates into CASSLDRGVNEQFF. V gene TRBV5-1 combines with J gene TRBJ2-1; 7 bases align to TRBD1. The germline V gene has CDR1 SGHRS and CDR2 YFSETQ. The CDR3 is 14 amino acids. V was clipped by 0 bases and J by 7 bases; unmatched bases: 4.